Following are 10 T cell receptor beta chains from one sample sequenced in a study of blood T cell repertoires in COVID-19. The repertoire was sequenced with immunoSEQ multiplex PCR; TCRdb's copy has only in-frame clones and lacks some. This sample yields about 50,000 clones, of which approximately 88% are seen a single time; roughly a fifth belongs to the top ten. Sequencing was carried out using peripheral blood. All receptors derive from a human donor in a cohort sampled during active COVID-19.

The rearrangement joins TRBV3-1 (or the pseudogene TRBV3-2) to TRBJ1-3; D unresolved. The CDR3 runs 14 residues. V was shortened by 4 bases and J by 0 bases, with 7 bases between the two germline ends. CDR1 is LGHDT, CDR2 YNNKEL, per germline (reference sequence). DNA for the CDR3: TGTGCCAGCAGCCCCCAGTTCTCTGGAAACACCATATATTTT. Translating it yields CASSPQFSGNTIYF.

The chain employs TRBV5-6 and TRBJ1-2; 8 positions agree with TRBD1. Trimming at V came to 4 bases and at J to 4 bases, leaving 6 bases not matched to a gene. The CDR3 sequence is 14 residues long. In germline, CDR1 is SGHDT, CDR2 YYEEEE. The CDR3 is CASSTVDRGYGYTF. CDR3 nucleotide sequence: TGTGCCAGCAGCACTGTTGACAGGGGCTATGGCTACACCTTC.

J is TRBJ1-2 and V is TRBV5-1; D is uncertain. Trimming took off 3 bases at V and 3 bases at J, with 3 bases between the two ends. Germline V lookup: CDR1 SGHRS, CDR2 YFSETQ. This CDR3 comprises 11 residues. CDR3 amino acids: CASSSDYGYTF. In nucleotides, the CDR3 is TGCGCCAGCAGCTCAGACTATGGCTACACCTTC.

The CDR3 DNA follows: TGTGCCAGCAGTTACTCGTACAAAACGAATCAGCCCCAGCATTTT. This translates into CASSYSYKTNQPQHF. This chain connects TRBV6-5 to TRBJ1-5; no firm D call. Germline V lookup: CDR1 MNHEY, CDR2 SVGAGI. The CDR3 runs 15 residues. Trimming stripped 0 bases from V and 4 bases from J, with 10 bases between.

The chain links TRBV7-9 to TRBJ2-5; D remains ambiguous. This CDR3 comprises 14 residues. V gave up 1 base and J gave up 2 bases, with 8 bases separating them. The V gene's germline CDR1 is SEHNR and CDR2 FQNEAQ (reference sequence). In DNA, the CDR3 is TGTGCCAGCAGCTTAGTTTCCCCTCAAGAGACCCAGTACTTC. Its translation is CASSLVSPQETQYF. Full variable domain (remainder filled in from reference TRBV7-9 and TRBJ2-5): DTGVSQNPRHKITKRGQNVTFRCDPISEHNRLYWYRQTLGQGPEFLTYFQNEAQLEKSRLLSDRFSAERPKGSFSTLEIQRTEQGDSAMYLCASSLVSPQETQYFGPGTRLLVL.

V usage is TRBV6-5 and J usage is TRBJ1-2; 8 bases are shared with TRBD1. The CDR3 runs to 14 residues. Germline CDR1 and CDR2: MNHEY and SVGAGI. V trimming: 0 bases; J trimming: 8 bases; junction bases outside the gene matches: 5. In DNA, the CDR3 is TGTGCCAGCAGTTACTCGGACAGGGTGAGCGGCTACACCTTC. This sequence encodes CASSYSDRVSGYTF.

The gene calls are TRBV6-2 or TRBV6-3 and TRBJ2-1; 9 nucleotides align to TRBD1. Germline V gene data show CDR1 as MNHEY and CDR2 as SVGEGT. V was clipped by 4 bases and J by 7 bases; unmatched bases: 11. This CDR3 spans 16 amino acids. CDR3: CASSWEQGAVRNEQFF. For the CDR3, the DNA is TGTGCCAGCAGTTGGGAACAGGGGGCAGTAAGGAATGAGCAGTTCTTC.

The genes are TRBV25-1 and TRBJ1-1; the match to TRBD1 covers 9 bases. The CDR3 has 17 amino acids. V shed 3 bases and J 5 bases; nucleotides not matched to a gene: 13. CDR1 is MGHDK and CDR2 is SYGVNS in the germline V gene. This chain's CDR3 is CASSDPGGQGGATEAFF. The CDR3 DNA reads TGTGCCAGCAGTGACCCGGGGGGACAGGGCGGTGCGACTGAAGCTTTCTTT. The full variable domain, its missing parts supplied by reference TRBV25-1 and TRBJ1-1, is EADIYQTPRYLVIGTGKKITLECSQTMGHDKMYWYQQDPGMELHLIHYSYGVNSTEKGDLSSESTVSRIRTEHFPLTLESARPSHTSQYLCASSDPGGQGGATEAFFGQGTRLTVV.

This chain links TRBV18 with TRBJ1-2; 7 positions agree with TRBD1. The CDR3 has 13 amino acids. V gave up 2 bases and J gave up 3 bases; unmatched junction bases: 0. The V gene's germline CDR1 is KGHSH and CDR2 LQKENI. CDR3 bases: TGTGCCAGCTCACCAACAGGGGACTATGGCTACACCTTC. Protein: CASSPTGDYGYTF.

The chain has TRBV11-2 and TRBJ2-7; D might be TRBD2 (5 bases). With 2 bases removed from V and 3 bases from J, the gap between germline ends came to 11 bases. Germline V lookup: CDR1 SGHAT, CDR2 FQNNGV. The CDR3 totals 14 residues. The CDR3 sequence: CASSLSQRFYEQYF. Here the CDR3 DNA reads TGTGCCAGCAGCTTATCCCAGCGGTTCTACGAGCAGTACTTC.